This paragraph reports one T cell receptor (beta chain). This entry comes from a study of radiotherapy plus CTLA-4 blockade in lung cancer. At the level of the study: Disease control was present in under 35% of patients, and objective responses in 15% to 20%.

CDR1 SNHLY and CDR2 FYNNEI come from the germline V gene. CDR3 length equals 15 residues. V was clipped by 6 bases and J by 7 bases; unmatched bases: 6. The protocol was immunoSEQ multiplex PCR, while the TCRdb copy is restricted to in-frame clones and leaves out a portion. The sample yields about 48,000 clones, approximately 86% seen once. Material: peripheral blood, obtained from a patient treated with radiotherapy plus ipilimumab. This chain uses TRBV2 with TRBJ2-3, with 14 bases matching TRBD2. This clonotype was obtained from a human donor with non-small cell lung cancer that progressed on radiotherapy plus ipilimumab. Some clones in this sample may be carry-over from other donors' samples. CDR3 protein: CASRPGLAGGHTQYF. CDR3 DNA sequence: TGTGCCAGCAGACCCGGACTAGCGGGGGGCCATACGCAGTATTTT. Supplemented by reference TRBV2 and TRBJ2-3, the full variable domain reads EPEVTQTPSHQVTQMGQEVILRCVPISNHLYFYWYRQILGQKVEFLVSFYNNEISEKSEIFDDQFSVERPDGSNFTLKIRSTKLEDSAMYFCASRPGLAGGHTQYFGPGTRLTVL.